These T cell receptor beta chains were read from a single sample in a study of graft-versus-host responses after intestinal transplantation. Generated by immunoSEQ multiplex PCR, the TCRdb table keeps only in-frame clones and is missing some. In the table there are 40,000 to 45,000 clones, roughly 96% of which are singletons. These receptors lack a known antigen. The sample was unstimulated CD8+ T cells sorted from spleen or lymph node cells, taken before transplant. The source of these receptors is a human donor who was the organ donor for an intestinal transplant. Both conserved end residues are part of each CDR3. A D gene is named only where the DNA matches it firmly. Rows may omit the clone size; those that give it use once, few, many or a size class.

D: -
V: TRBV4-3
J: TRBJ2-3
size: few
DNA: TGCGCCAGCAGCCAGGGGACGGCTGATACGCAGTATTTT
CDR3: CASSQGTADTQYF

D: -
V: TRBV30
J: TRBJ1-2
size: -
DNA: TGTGCCTGGACACTCAGGGAAGGCTACACCTTC
CDR3: CAWTLREGYTF

D: -
V: TRBV7-2
J: TRBJ2-1
size: -
DNA: TGTGCCAGCAGCTTACAAAACAATGAGCAGTTCTTC
CDR3: CASSLQNNEQFF

D: -
V: TRBV7-3
J: TRBJ2-7
size: -
DNA: TGTGCCAGCAGCTTGGGCGTACGAGCCTCCTACGAGCAGTACTTC
CDR3: CASSLGVRASYEQYF

D: -
V: TRBV2
J: TRBJ2-7
size: -
DNA: TGTGCCAGCATGGATTACGAGCAGTACTTC
CDR3: CASMDYEQYF

D: TRBD2
V: TRBV10-3
J: TRBJ2-1
size: -
DNA: TGTGCCATCAGGAACCCTCTAGCGGGGGGGCACTCCTACAATGAGCAGTTCTTC
CDR3: CAIRNPLAGGHSYNEQFF

D: -
V: TRBV5-1
J: TRBJ2-6
size: -
DNA: TGCGCCAGCAGCTTGGCGGGCACGGCGAACGTCCTGACTTTC
CDR3: CASSLAGTANVLTF

D: TRBD1
V: TRBV11-1
J: TRBJ2-1
size: -
DNA: TGTGCCAGCAGGACAGGGGGGGATGAGCAGTTCTTC
CDR3: CASRTGGDEQFF

D: -
V: TRBV10-3
J: TRBJ2-5
size: -
DNA: TGTGCCATCAGTGAGCCTACGACAGACCCCCAAGAGACCCAGTACTTC
CDR3: CAISEPTTDPQETQYF

D: TRBD1
V: TRBV6-4
J: TRBJ2-3
size: -
DNA: TGTGCCAGCTCTTCGACAGGGGAGGCAGATACGCAGTATTTT
CDR3: CASSSTGEADTQYF

D: -
V: TRBV11-1
J: TRBJ2-7
size: -
DNA: TGTGCCAGCAGCTTAGTGCGTCAGTCTGAAGAGCAGTACTTC
CDR3: CASSLVRQSEEQYF

D: -
V: TRBV15
J: TRBJ1-5
size: once
DNA: TGTGCCACCAGCAGTATGGATAGCAATCAGCCCCAGCATTTT
CDR3: CATSSMDSNQPQHF